Listed here are 18 T cell receptor beta chains from one sample, sequenced in a study of CD4 T cells in relation to SARS-CoV-2 and coronaviruses (dated by TCRdb to about 2021). The antigens for these receptors are not known. The protocol used for the library was the immunoSEQ multiplex PCR assay. This immuneACCESS table, as held by TCRdb, lists in-frame sequences with V and J called but not all clones. Of the missing ones, under half trace to an unresolved V gene in checked studies; the others have no known cause. The sample table contains about 21,000 clones; only one count was recorded for about 80% of them. The biggest ten clones account for approximately 15% of the sample. CD4+ T cells from unexposed donors were collected before the COVID-19 pandemic (2011-2018). After less than eleven days of culture, CD4+ T cells were isolated with the EasySep CD4+ T cell isolation kit. Sequencing input: CD4+ T cells from PBMCs, cultured in vitro. These receptors were taken from a human donor in good health.

This chain uses TRBV5-6 with TRBJ1-6; D gene unclear. The V end was cut by 1 base, the J end by 10 bases, with 18 bases between. This CDR3 region has 16 residues. Germline CDR1 reads SGHDT; CDR2 reads YYEEEE. The CDR3 reads CASSLLYEDLRSPLHF. CDR3 nucleotide sequence: TGTGCCAGCAGCTTGTTGTACGAGGATTTGAGATCACCCCTCCACTTT.

The V and J genes are TRBV5-1 and TRBJ2-3; 10 bases agree with TRBD2. In germline, CDR1 is SGHRS, CDR2 YFSETQ. V lost 2 bases to trimming and J lost 4 bases; unmatched junction nucleotides: 10. This CDR3 is 17 amino acids long. CDR3 region: CASSLAGGPYVPDTQYF. In DNA form, the CDR3 reads TGCGCCAGCAGCTTAGCGGGAGGGCCTTATGTCCCAGATACGCAGTATTTT.

J is TRBJ2-2 and V is TRBV29-1, with 7 bases identical to TRBD1. V shed 1 base, J shed 7 bases, and the junction held 0 bases outside the gene matches. The CDR3 is made up of 12 amino acids. Germline CDR1 reads SQVTM; CDR2 reads ANQGSEA. CDR3 amino acids: CSVEAGGGELFF. The CDR3 nucleotides are TGCAGCGTTGAAGCAGGGGGCGGGGAGCTGTTTTTT.

The rearrangement uses TRBV5-1 and TRBJ2-2; possible D gene TRBD2, 6 bases. Trimming took 2 bases from V and 5 from J, leaving 13 bases between them. The CDR3 length is 15 residues. CDR1 is SGHRS and CDR2 is YFSETQ in the germline V gene. The CDR3 reads CASSFNLGGTGELFF. CDR3 nucleotides: TGCGCCAGCAGCTTTAACTTGGGGGGTACCGGGGAGCTGTTTTTT.

J is TRBJ1-2 and V is TRBV4-1; D gene ambiguous. The CDR3 contains 13 residues. Germline V gene lookup returns CDR1 MGHRA and CDR2 YSYEKL. V dropped 5 bases and J dropped 4 bases, with 11 bases sitting between them. The CDR3 coding sequence is TGCGCCAGCAGCGATTATACCGGCTATGGCTACACCTTC. It encodes CASSDYTGYGYTF.

In this sample, this clone turned up a few times. This chain links TRBV27 with TRBJ1-3, with D tentatively TRBD1 (6 bases). The CDR3 covers 15 residues. Trimming stripped 4 bases from V and 0 bases from J, with 10 bases between. Germline CDR1 is MNHEY and CDR2 is SMNVEV (reference sequence). This CDR3 is CASSSSGHSGNTIYF. The CDR3 nucleotides are TGTGCCAGCAGTTCCTCGGGACACTCTGGAAACACCATATATTTT.

The genes are TRBV28 and TRBJ1-2; D is uncertain. Germline V gene data show CDR1 as MDHEN and CDR2 as SYDVKM. The CDR3 runs to 12 residues. Trimming pared 5 bases from V and 6 bases from J, leaving 10 bases between. CDR3 region: CASSAVSNGYTF. CDR3 bases: TGTGCCAGCAGTGCGGTCTCTAATGGCTACACCTTC.

The V call is TRBV4-2, the J call TRBJ1-2, with unresolved D. V lost 0 bases and J 6 bases, leaving 14 bases between the germline ends. This CDR3 comprises 15 residues. Looked up from germline, CDR1 is LGHNA and CDR2 is YNFKEQ. The CDR3 here is CASSQDITAPNGYTF. The DNA for the CDR3 is TGTGCCAGCAGCCAAGATATAACAGCTCCAAATGGCTACACCTTC.

The chain combines TRBV7-9 with TRBJ2-3, with 11 bases identical to TRBD2. The CDR3 covers 16 residues. Germline CDR1 reads SEHNR; CDR2 reads FQNEAQ (reference sequence). Trimming at V came to 4 bases and at J to 4 bases, leaving 7 bases not matched to a gene. The CDR3 DNA follows: TGTGCCAGCAGCTACCTGACTAGCGGGAAATCAGATACGCAGTATTTT. Translating gives CASSYLTSGKSDTQYF.

The chain carries TRBV15 and TRBJ2-1; tentative D call: TRBD1 (5 bases). Per germline, CDR1 LNHNV and CDR2 YYDKDF (reference sequence). The CDR3 runs to 17 residues. V lost 0 bases and J 1 base, leaving 13 bases between the germline ends. Here the CDR3 reads CATSRDDQGFSYNEQFF. In nucleotides, the CDR3 is TGTGCCACCAGCAGAGATGACCAGGGCTTTTCCTACAATGAGCAGTTCTTC.

This chain joins TRBV11-3 and TRBJ1-1; unclear D gene. CDR3 length: 13 amino acids. Trimming stripped 0 bases from V and 5 bases from J, with 7 bases between. The germline CDR1 and CDR2 sequences are SGHNT and YENEEA. CDR3 sequence reads: CASSLESTTEAFF. The CDR3, as DNA: TGTGCCAGCAGCTTAGAAAGTACAACTGAAGCTTTCTTT.

This clone came up a few times. The J gene is TRBJ1-3, the V gene TRBV14; 7 nucleotides match TRBD1. Germline CDR1 SGHDN, CDR2 FVKESK. Trimming took 4 bases from V and 4 from J; bases not matched to a gene: 13. This CDR3 has 17 amino acids. This chain's CDR3 is CASSPLGGGLGGNTIYF. For the CDR3, the DNA is TGTGCCAGCAGCCCACTTGGAGGGGGCTTAGGAGGAAACACCATATATTTT. Full variable domain (missing parts from reference TRBV14 and TRBJ1-3): EAGVTQFPSHSVIEKGQTVTLRCDPISGHDNLYWYRRVMGKEIKFLLHFVKESKQDESGMPNNRFLAERTGGTYSTLKVQPAELEDSGVYFCASSPLGGGLGGNTIYFGEGSWLTVV.

This rearrangement joins TRBV6-1 to TRBJ1-3; tentatively, D is TRBD1 (5 bases). V was cut by 1 base and J by 0 bases, with 10 bases left in between. The CDR3 is 16 amino acids. Germline CDR1 MNHNS, CDR2 SASEGT. The CDR3 DNA reads as TGTGCCAGCAGTGAAGGGGGGTTCCTCTCTGGAAACACCATATATTTT. It codes for CASSEGGFLSGNTIYF.

The chain couples TRBV12-3 or TRBV12-4 to TRBJ2-5; possible D gene TRBD2, 6 bases. V was trimmed by 0 bases and J by 14 bases, leaving 13 bases between them. The CDR3 contains 12 residues. The CDR3 coding sequence is TGTGCCAGCAGTTTAGCCCGGGCCGGGACTTACTTC. Its protein is CASSLARAGTYF.

The chain is built from TRBV4-1 and TRBJ2-1, with D unresolved. V was pared by 1 base and J by 5 bases, with 12 bases between. The CDR3 spans 15 residues. The germline V gene has CDR1 MGHRA and CDR2 YSYEKL. The CDR3 DNA sequence: TGCGCCAGCAGCCAAGTACTTGGGAATCACAATGAGCAGTTCTTC. Protein product: CASSQVLGNHNEQFF.

The rearrangement links TRBV19 to TRBJ2-2, with 8 positions matching TRBD2. The CDR3 loop spans 15 amino acids. The ends lost 3 bases at V and 8 bases at J; junction bases unmatched: 8. Germline lookup yields CDR1 LNHDA and CDR2 SQIVND (reference sequence). In nucleotides, the CDR3 is TGTGCCAGTAGTATTCAGCGGGAGAGGTCGGGGGAGCTGTTTTTT. Translation: CASSIQRERSGELFF.

This clone was seen a handful of times. This chain connects TRBV9 to TRBJ1-1, with TRBD1 as a possible D gene (6 bases). The CDR3 totals 16 residues. In germline, CDR1 is SGDLS, CDR2 YYNGEE. V dropped 4 bases and J dropped 6 bases, with 22 bases sitting between them. CDR3 loop: CASSQQQGGPLSEAFF. The CDR3 nucleotides read TGTGCCAGCAGCCAACAACAGGGTGGCCCCTTATCTGAAGCTTTCTTT.

The rearrangement links TRBV19 to TRBJ1-3, with D unclear. The CDR3 length is 13 residues. Germline V gives CDR1 LNHDA, CDR2 SQIVND (reference sequence). Trimming shortened V by 11 bases and J by 2 bases, and 13 bases separated the two germline ends. The CDR3 coding sequence is TGTGCCCCGCCTCGGGAGCCTGGAAACACCATATATTTT. Encoded protein: CAPPREPGNTIYF.